Following are 30 T cell receptor beta chains from one sample sequenced in a study of cytotoxic CD8 clonotypes in ibrutinib-treated CLL. Profiling relied on immunoSEQ multiplex PCR, and the TCRdb table lists in-frame clones only, not all of them. The data contain about 22,000 clones, 78% of them seen just once; the ten biggest clones take up around 8.3%. Sequenced material: PBMCs, taken before ibrutinib treatment. All receptors derive from a human donor with chronic lymphocytic leukemia.

V gene TRBV7-8 combines with J gene TRBJ2-7, with 7 bases matching TRBD1. The CDR3 totals 15 residues. Germline trimming cut 3 bases from V and 0 bases from J; bases unmatched to any gene: 5. Germline CDR1 and CDR2: SGHVS and FQNEAQ. The CDR3 DNA follows: TGTGCCAGCAGCTTTCCCGGGACAGACTCCTACGAGCAGTACTTC. Protein: CASSFPGTDSYEQYF.

This clone has just a few counts. V usage is TRBV5-4 and J usage is TRBJ2-5; D is possibly TRBD2 (5 bases). The CDR3 is made up of 13 amino acids. V gave up 0 bases and J gave up 7 bases, with 10 bases separating them. Germline CDR1 SGHNT, CDR2 YYREEE (reference sequence). The CDR3 is CASSLDSRGTQYF. The CDR3 DNA reads TGTGCCAGCAGCTTGGATAGCCGGGGGACCCAGTACTTC.

This rearrangement joins TRBV2 to TRBJ1-4, with D possibly TRBD1 on 6 matching bases. CDR1 and CDR2 (germline): SNHLY, FYNNEI. The ends were cut back, 5 bases at V and 8 bases at J, with 24 bases in the middle. This CDR3 has 17 amino acids. The CDR3 bases are TGTGCCAGCAGTTCAAACCCCGCGGGGGGGCTGGGGGAAAAACTGTTTTTT. It encodes CASSSNPAGGLGEKLFF.

This clone was counted only a few times. The chain has TRBV11-2 and TRBJ2-7; TRBD2 matches 10 bases. Germline V gene sequence: CDR1 SGHAT, CDR2 FQNNGV. The CDR3 has 18 amino acids. The junction had 16 bases not matched to a gene; V was cut back by 5 bases and J by 3 bases. As DNA, the CDR3 is TGTGCCAGCAGCCCAGGGAGGGGGGTCTTAGCGGGAGGCTACGAGCAGTACTTC. Its protein is CASSPGRGVLAGGYEQYF. The whole variable domain, filled in from reference TRBV11-2 and TRBJ2-7, reads EAGVAQSPRYKIIEKRQSVAFWCNPISGHATLYWYQQILGQGPKLLIQFQNNGVVDDSQLPKDRFSAERLKGVDSTLKIQPAKLEDSAVYLCASSPGRGVLAGGYEQYFGPGTRLTVT.

This chain's CDR3 is CASSLRTSRLYF. The DNA of the CDR3 is TGTGCCAGCAGCTTGCGGACTAGCAGATTGTATTTT. The rearrangement links TRBV5-4 to TRBJ2-3; TRBD2 matches at 8 bases. V lost 1 base and J lost 14; bases outside the gene matches: 6. The CDR3 totals 12 residues. CDR1 is SGHNT and CDR2 is YYREEE in the germline V gene (reference sequence).

This sequence joins TRBV5-6 and TRBJ1-3; D is unresolved. Trimming removed 5 bases at V and 0 bases at J, with 12 bases between. Germline V gives CDR1 SGHDT, CDR2 YYEEEE. The CDR3 has 15 amino acids. CDR3 amino acids: CASSALGDSGNTIYF. CDR3 bases: TGTGCCAGCAGTGCCCTCGGAGACTCTGGAAACACCATATATTTT. Variable domain in full (rest from reference TRBV5-6 and TRBJ1-3): DAGVTQSPTHLIKTRGQQVTLRCSPKSGHDTVSWYQQALGQGPQFIFQYYEEEERQRGNFPDRFSGHQFPNYSSELNVNALLLGDSALYLCASSALGDSGNTIYFGEGSWLTVV.

This chain joins TRBV6-1 and TRBJ2-2; weak D call: TRBD2 (6 bases). The V end was cut by 4 bases, the J end by 2 bases, with 14 bases between. This CDR3 comprises 16 residues. The germline V gene has CDR1 MNHNS and CDR2 SASEGT. Written as DNA, the CDR3 is TGTGCCAGCAGTGCCGTGGGTAGCGGAAACACCGGGGAGCTGTTTTTT. It is translated as CASSAVGSGNTGELFF.

The CDR3 nucleotides read TGCGCCAGCACCCGGACAGGGGGGGGGACTGAAGCTTTCTTT. Its translation is CASTRTGGGTEAFF. The chain carries TRBV5-1 and TRBJ1-1, with 10 bases aligning to TRBD1. The CDR3 is 14 amino acids. CDR1 and CDR2 from the germline V gene are SGHRS and YFSETQ. V trimming: 6 bases; J trimming: 5 bases; junction bases outside the gene matches: 7. Full variable domain (remainder filled in from reference TRBV5-1 and TRBJ1-1): KAGVTQTPRYLIKTRGQQVTLSCSPISGHRSVSWYQQTPGQGLQFLFEYFSETQRNKGNFPGRFSGRQFSNSRSEMNVSTLELGDSALYLCASTRTGGGTEAFFGQGTRLTVV.

The chain combines TRBV2 with TRBJ2-7; 11 nucleotides agree with TRBD1. The V gene end was trimmed by 5 bases and the J gene end by 6 bases; junction bases not matched to a gene: 6. In germline, CDR1 is SNHLY, CDR2 FYNNEI. The CDR3 is made up of 14 amino acids. The CDR3 is CASSNPGQGVEQYF. The CDR3 DNA reads as TGTGCCAGCAGTAACCCGGGACAGGGGGTCGAGCAGTACTTC. The full variable domain, in which reference TRBV2 and TRBJ2-7 provide the parts outside the CDR3, is EPEVTQTPSHQVTQMGQEVILRCVPISNHLYFYWYRQILGQKVEFLVSFYNNEISEKSEIFDDQFSVERPDGSNFTLKIRSTKLEDSAMYFCASSNPGQGVEQYFGPGTRLTVT.

J is TRBJ2-5 and V is TRBV5-6; 9 nucleotides agree with TRBD2. The J call may be in error: the DNA end matches TRBJ2-7 better. The CDR3 loop spans 15 amino acids. Per germline, CDR1 SGHDT and CDR2 YYEEEE. DNA for the CDR3: TGTGCCAGCAGGCTGGGCGCGGGAGGGTCCTACGAGCAGTACTTC. Encoded protein: CASRLGAGGSYEQYF.

The V and J genes are TRBV5-4 and TRBJ1-2; tentative D call: TRBD1 (6 bases). Trimming shortened V by 3 bases and J by 2 bases, and 11 bases separated the two germline ends. CDR3 length: 14 residues. Germline V gene sequence: CDR1 SGHNT, CDR2 YYREEE (reference sequence). The DNA for the CDR3 is TGTGCCAGCAGCTCAGGACAGACGAACTATGGCTACACCTTC. Translating it yields CASSSGQTNYGYTF.

The chain couples TRBV30 to TRBJ2-7; no firm D call. CDR3 length equals 13 residues. Trimming removed 7 bases from V and 2 bases from J, with 15 bases in between. The germline V gene has CDR1 GTSNPN and CDR2 SVGIG (reference sequence). This CDR3 reads CASSPGSTYEQYF. CDR3 DNA sequence: TGTGCCTCGTCCCCCGGTAGTACCTACGAGCAGTACTTC.

V gene TRBV7-9 combines with J gene TRBJ2-5; D remains ambiguous. Trimming took 5 bases from V and 4 from J, leaving 8 bases between them. CDR1 SEHNR and CDR2 FQNEAQ come from the germline V gene (reference sequence). The CDR3 consists of 12 residues. CDR3 amino acids: CASSPHLETQYF. CDR3 in DNA: TGTGCCAGCAGCCCTCACCTAGAGACCCAGTACTTC.

There are a few counts of this clone. The chain is built from TRBV6-5 and TRBJ1-3; no firm D call. Between the trimmed V and J ends, which lost 6 bases and 2 bases, there was a span of 8 bases. CDR1 is MNHEY, CDR2 SVGAGI, per germline. CDR3 length equals 13 residues. CDR3 sequence: CASRAMAGNTIYF. CDR3 bases: TGTGCCAGCAGAGCGATGGCTGGAAACACCATATATTTT.

This sequence joins TRBV4-2 and TRBJ2-2; 11 positions agree with TRBD2. Germline V CDR1 and CDR2: LGHNA, YNFKEQ. This CDR3 comprises 17 residues. The V gene end was trimmed by 0 bases and the J gene end by 4 bases; junction bases not matched to a gene: 4. The CDR3: CASSQESLAGVTGELFF. CDR3 nucleotides: TGTGCCAGCAGCCAAGAATCACTAGCGGGAGTCACCGGGGAGCTGTTTTTT.

The chain couples TRBV6-6 to TRBJ2-7, with a possible D match to TRBD2 (6 bases). CDR3 length equals 13 residues. The ends were cut back, 11 bases at V and 1 base at J, with 15 bases in the middle. The V gene's germline CDR1 is MNHNY and CDR2 SVGAGI (reference sequence). DNA of the CDR3: TGTGCCGCAACCCGGGAGCCTTCCTACGAGCAGTACTTC. Translating it yields CAATREPSYEQYF.

The chain employs TRBV5-6 and TRBJ2-3; possible D gene TRBD2, 5 bases. The CDR3 extends over 15 amino acids. Germline V gene data show CDR1 as SGHDT and CDR2 as YYEEEE. Deletions cut 9 bases from V and 1 base from J, with 18 bases between. Here the CDR3 DNA reads TGTGCCACCACAGAGAAAGGGAGCGGCACAGATACGCAGTATTTT. It specifies CATTEKGSGTDTQYF.

The chain joins TRBV30 to TRBJ2-6, with unresolved D. This CDR3 comprises 13 residues. Germline V lookup: CDR1 GTSNPN, CDR2 SVGIG (reference sequence). The V end lost 8 bases, the J end lost 3 bases, and 11 bases lay between the germline ends. The CDR3 sequence: CAGKRGGANVLTF. In nucleotides, the CDR3 is TGTGCCGGAAAGCGCGGTGGGGCCAACGTCCTGACTTTC.

This clone has a single count. The chain combines TRBV20-1 with TRBJ2-7; D perhaps matches TRBD1 (6 bases). The ends were cut back, 6 bases at V and 5 bases at J, with 8 bases in the middle. The CDR3 has 10 residues. CDR1 DFQATT and CDR2 SNEGSKA come from the germline V gene (reference sequence). The DNA of the CDR3 is TGCAGTGCCTACAGGGACGAGCAGTACTTC. Encoded protein: CSAYRDEQYF.

The chain links TRBV30 to TRBJ2-2; D gene uncertain. Germline CDR1 GTSNPN, CDR2 SVGIG (reference sequence). Trimming pared 3 bases from V and 1 base from J, leaving 6 bases between. The CDR3 totals 13 residues. The chain's CDR3 is CAWRNWNTGELFF. CDR3 bases: TGTGCCTGGAGAAACTGGAACACCGGGGAGCTGTTTTTT.

J is TRBJ1-5 and V is TRBV6-6; D is unclear. The CDR3 has 14 residues. V lost 6 bases to trimming and J lost 0 bases, with 9 bases between them. The germline V gene encodes CDR1 MNHNY and CDR2 SVGAGI (reference sequence). CDR3 region: CASRAQNSNQPQHF. The CDR3 coding sequence is TGTGCCAGCAGAGCACAGAATAGCAATCAGCCCCAGCATTTT.

The chain joins TRBV29-1 to TRBJ2-3; maybe TRBD2 (6 bases). This CDR3 contains 14 residues. V dropped 3 bases and J dropped 2 bases, with 12 bases sitting between them. Germline-derived CDR1 and CDR2 are SQVTM and ANQGSEA. For the CDR3, the DNA is TGCAGCGTTGATGCGGGACCTGACACAGATACGCAGTATTTT. Its translation: CSVDAGPDTDTQYF.

The chain joins TRBV13 to TRBJ1-2, with 9 nucleotides matching TRBD1. Germline values: CDR1 PRHDT, CDR2 FYEKMQ (reference sequence). V lost 5 bases to trimming and J lost 6 bases; unmatched junction nucleotides: 4. The CDR3 has 13 amino acids. The CDR3 coding sequence is TGTGCCAGCAGCACCTGGACAGGGGATGGCTACACCTTC. Translating gives CASSTWTGDGYTF. Complete variable domain (other parts from reference TRBV13 and TRBJ1-2): AAGVIQSPRHLIKEKRETATLKCYPIPRHDTVYWYQQGPGQDPQFLISFYEKMQSDKGSIPDRFSAQQFSDYHSELNMSSLELGDSALYFCASSTWTGDGYTFGSGTRLTVV.

V usage is TRBV5-1 and J usage is TRBJ2-7; no reliable D call. The CDR3 consists of 14 residues. Per the germline V gene, CDR1 is SGHRS and CDR2 is YFSETQ. V dropped 4 bases and J dropped 0 bases, with 11 bases sitting between them. The CDR3 nucleotides read TGCGCCAGCAGCCTTAGCTACCCCTCCTACGAGCAGTACTTC. Protein sequence: CASSLSYPSYEQYF.

The chain recombines TRBV30 with TRBJ2-2; D perhaps matches TRBD2 (6 bases). This CDR3 has 15 residues. Trimming removed 8 bases from V and 4 bases from J, with 20 bases in between. From germline, CDR1 is GTSNPN and CDR2 SVGIG (reference sequence). The CDR3 DNA reads as TGTGCCAGTACCGGGACTCATCGGAGCACCGGGGAGCTGTTTTTT. It is translated as CASTGTHRSTGELFF.

The chain joins TRBV23-1 to TRBJ2-7, with D possibly matching TRBD1 (6 bases). TRBV23-1 is known as an ORF, though its function is uncertain. The CDR3 spans 16 residues. V lost 6 bases and J lost 0, with 18 bases in between. The CDR3 region is CASSSTVRDTSYEQYF. CDR3 coding DNA: TGCGCCAGCAGCTCAACCGTCCGGGACACCTCCTACGAGCAGTACTTC.

J is TRBJ2-1 and V is TRBV11-3; perhaps TRBD2 as D (6 bases). The CDR3 runs 11 residues. Trimming stripped 5 bases from V and 12 bases from J, with 11 bases between. Germline-derived CDR1 and CDR2 are SGHNT and YENEEA. The chain's CDR3 is CASSAGTRQFF. The CDR3 DNA sequence: TGTGCCAGCAGCGCCGGGACTCGGCAGTTCTTC.

The chain uses TRBV5-6 and TRBJ2-7; TRBD2 matches at 10 bases. CDR1 and CDR2 from the germline V gene are SGHDT and YYEEEE. The CDR3 has 14 amino acids. After removal of 4 bases from V and 2 bases from J, the junction contained 3 bases not matched to a gene. CDR3 amino acids: CASSASGSAYEQYF. CDR3 DNA: TGTGCCAGCAGCGCTAGCGGGAGTGCCTACGAGCAGTACTTC.

J is TRBJ2-7 and V is TRBV7-8; no reliable D call. With 7 bases removed from V and 0 bases from J, the gap between germline ends came to 13 bases. The CDR3 covers 14 residues. From germline, CDR1 is SGHVS and CDR2 FQNEAQ. CDR3: CASTLTPDSYEQYF. In DNA, the CDR3 is TGTGCCAGCACCCTGACTCCCGACTCCTACGAGCAGTACTTC. The variable domain in full, completed from reference TRBV7-8 and TRBJ2-7, reads GAGVSQSPRYKVAKRGQDVALRCDPISGHVSLFWYQQALGQGPEFLTYFQNEAQLDKSGLPSDRFFAERPEGSVSTLKIQRTQQEDSAVYLCASTLTPDSYEQYFGPGTRLTVT.

V is TRBV30 and J is TRBJ2-1, with a possible D match to TRBD2 (5 bases). Germline V gene sequence: CDR1 GTSNPN, CDR2 SVGIG (reference sequence). This CDR3 contains 12 residues. V was clipped by 4 bases and J by 5 bases, with 9 bases between them. For the CDR3, the DNA is TGTGCCTGGACCGGACTTAACAATGAGCAGTTCTTC. The encoded protein is CAWTGLNNEQFF.